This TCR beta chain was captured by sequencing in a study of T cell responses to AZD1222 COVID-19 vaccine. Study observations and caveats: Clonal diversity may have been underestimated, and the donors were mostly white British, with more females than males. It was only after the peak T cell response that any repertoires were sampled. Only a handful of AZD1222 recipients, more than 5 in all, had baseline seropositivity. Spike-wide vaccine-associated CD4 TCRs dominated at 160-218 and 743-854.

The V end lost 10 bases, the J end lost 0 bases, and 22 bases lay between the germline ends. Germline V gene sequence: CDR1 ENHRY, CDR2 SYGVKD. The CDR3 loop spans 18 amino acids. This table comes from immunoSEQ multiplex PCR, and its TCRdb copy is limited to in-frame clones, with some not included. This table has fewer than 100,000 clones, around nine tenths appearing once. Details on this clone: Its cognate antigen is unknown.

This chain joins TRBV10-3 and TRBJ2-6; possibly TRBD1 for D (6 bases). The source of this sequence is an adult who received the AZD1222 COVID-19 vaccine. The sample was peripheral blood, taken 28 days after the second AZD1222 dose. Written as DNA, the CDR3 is TGTGCCAGTCAAGGGGGAGCAGGGTCACTCTCTGGGGCCAACGTCCTGACTTTC. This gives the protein CASQGGAGSLSGANVLTF.